Following are 6 T cell receptor beta chains from one sample sequenced in a study of OX40 agonist ivuxolimab in advanced cancers. Using immunoSEQ multiplex PCR, the repertoire was profiled, and TCRdb retains in-frame clones only, with some absent. The sample lists tens of thousands of clones, more than 85% occurring once. The starting material was CD4+ or CD8+ T cells sorted from blood, obtained in a trial of the OX40 agonist ivuxolimab. Source of these receptors: an adult with an advanced solid tumor such as melanoma, head and neck, liver or kidney cancer.

The chain uses TRBV19 and TRBJ2-3; 8 bases are a match to TRBD2. CDR1 is LNHDA, CDR2 SQIVND, per germline (reference sequence). The CDR3 consists of 14 residues. Trimming took 5 bases from V and 1 from J; bases not matched to a gene: 2. CDR3 protein: CASSLREGTDTQYF. In DNA form, the CDR3 reads TGTGCCAGTAGTCTGCGGGAGGGCACAGATACGCAGTATTTT.

The CDR3 coding sequence is TGTGCCAGCTCACCACGGGGGGCTAGCGGGAGGGCCGTCTCCAATGAGCAGTTCTTC. The encoded protein is CASSPRGASGRAVSNEQFF. This chain uses TRBV18 with TRBJ2-1; the match to TRBD2 covers 12 bases. Germline V CDR1 and CDR2: KGHSH, LQKENI. The CDR3 runs 19 residues. With 1 base clipped from V and 6 bases from J, the junction kept 13 bases outside the gene matches.

The J gene is TRBJ2-3, the V gene TRBV2, with D perhaps matching TRBD2 (6 bases). The CDR3 is 14 amino acids. CDR1 is SNHLY and CDR2 is FYNNEI in the germline V gene. Trimming pared 8 bases from V and 0 bases from J, leaving 12 bases between. CDR3 residues: CASRAGRSTDTQYF. The CDR3 region has the DNA TGTGCCAGCCGGGCGGGGAGAAGCACAGATACGCAGTATTTT.

The chain joins TRBV18 to TRBJ1-4, with TRBD1 matching over 12 bases. Trimming at V came to 3 bases and at J to 7 bases, leaving 6 bases not matched to a gene. This CDR3 has 16 amino acids. Germline V gene lookup returns CDR1 KGHSH and CDR2 LQKENI. Written as DNA, the CDR3 is TGTGCCAGCTCACCCCAGGGACAGGGGGCTGTTGAAAAACTGTTTTTT. Its translation: CASSPQGQGAVEKLFF.

The chain uses TRBV9 and TRBJ2-3; tentatively, D is TRBD2 (5 bases). With 0 bases removed from V and 5 bases from J, the gap between germline ends came to 19 bases. CDR3 length: 17 residues. Germline V gene lookup returns CDR1 SGDLS and CDR2 YYNGEE. In DNA, the CDR3 is TGTGCCAGCAGCGTAGAGCTACTATCAGGAGGAGGAGATACGCAGTATTTT. The encoded protein is CASSVELLSGGGDTQYF.

V is TRBV6-5 and J is TRBJ2-7; D may be TRBD1 (6 bases). The CDR3 sequence is 14 residues long. Germline loops: CDR1 MNHEY, CDR2 SVGAGI. Trimming pared 6 bases from V and 2 bases from J, leaving 14 bases between. CDR3 DNA: TGTGCCAGCAGCCGAGGACAGAAAACCTACGAGCAGTACTTC. It translates to CASSRGQKTYEQYF.